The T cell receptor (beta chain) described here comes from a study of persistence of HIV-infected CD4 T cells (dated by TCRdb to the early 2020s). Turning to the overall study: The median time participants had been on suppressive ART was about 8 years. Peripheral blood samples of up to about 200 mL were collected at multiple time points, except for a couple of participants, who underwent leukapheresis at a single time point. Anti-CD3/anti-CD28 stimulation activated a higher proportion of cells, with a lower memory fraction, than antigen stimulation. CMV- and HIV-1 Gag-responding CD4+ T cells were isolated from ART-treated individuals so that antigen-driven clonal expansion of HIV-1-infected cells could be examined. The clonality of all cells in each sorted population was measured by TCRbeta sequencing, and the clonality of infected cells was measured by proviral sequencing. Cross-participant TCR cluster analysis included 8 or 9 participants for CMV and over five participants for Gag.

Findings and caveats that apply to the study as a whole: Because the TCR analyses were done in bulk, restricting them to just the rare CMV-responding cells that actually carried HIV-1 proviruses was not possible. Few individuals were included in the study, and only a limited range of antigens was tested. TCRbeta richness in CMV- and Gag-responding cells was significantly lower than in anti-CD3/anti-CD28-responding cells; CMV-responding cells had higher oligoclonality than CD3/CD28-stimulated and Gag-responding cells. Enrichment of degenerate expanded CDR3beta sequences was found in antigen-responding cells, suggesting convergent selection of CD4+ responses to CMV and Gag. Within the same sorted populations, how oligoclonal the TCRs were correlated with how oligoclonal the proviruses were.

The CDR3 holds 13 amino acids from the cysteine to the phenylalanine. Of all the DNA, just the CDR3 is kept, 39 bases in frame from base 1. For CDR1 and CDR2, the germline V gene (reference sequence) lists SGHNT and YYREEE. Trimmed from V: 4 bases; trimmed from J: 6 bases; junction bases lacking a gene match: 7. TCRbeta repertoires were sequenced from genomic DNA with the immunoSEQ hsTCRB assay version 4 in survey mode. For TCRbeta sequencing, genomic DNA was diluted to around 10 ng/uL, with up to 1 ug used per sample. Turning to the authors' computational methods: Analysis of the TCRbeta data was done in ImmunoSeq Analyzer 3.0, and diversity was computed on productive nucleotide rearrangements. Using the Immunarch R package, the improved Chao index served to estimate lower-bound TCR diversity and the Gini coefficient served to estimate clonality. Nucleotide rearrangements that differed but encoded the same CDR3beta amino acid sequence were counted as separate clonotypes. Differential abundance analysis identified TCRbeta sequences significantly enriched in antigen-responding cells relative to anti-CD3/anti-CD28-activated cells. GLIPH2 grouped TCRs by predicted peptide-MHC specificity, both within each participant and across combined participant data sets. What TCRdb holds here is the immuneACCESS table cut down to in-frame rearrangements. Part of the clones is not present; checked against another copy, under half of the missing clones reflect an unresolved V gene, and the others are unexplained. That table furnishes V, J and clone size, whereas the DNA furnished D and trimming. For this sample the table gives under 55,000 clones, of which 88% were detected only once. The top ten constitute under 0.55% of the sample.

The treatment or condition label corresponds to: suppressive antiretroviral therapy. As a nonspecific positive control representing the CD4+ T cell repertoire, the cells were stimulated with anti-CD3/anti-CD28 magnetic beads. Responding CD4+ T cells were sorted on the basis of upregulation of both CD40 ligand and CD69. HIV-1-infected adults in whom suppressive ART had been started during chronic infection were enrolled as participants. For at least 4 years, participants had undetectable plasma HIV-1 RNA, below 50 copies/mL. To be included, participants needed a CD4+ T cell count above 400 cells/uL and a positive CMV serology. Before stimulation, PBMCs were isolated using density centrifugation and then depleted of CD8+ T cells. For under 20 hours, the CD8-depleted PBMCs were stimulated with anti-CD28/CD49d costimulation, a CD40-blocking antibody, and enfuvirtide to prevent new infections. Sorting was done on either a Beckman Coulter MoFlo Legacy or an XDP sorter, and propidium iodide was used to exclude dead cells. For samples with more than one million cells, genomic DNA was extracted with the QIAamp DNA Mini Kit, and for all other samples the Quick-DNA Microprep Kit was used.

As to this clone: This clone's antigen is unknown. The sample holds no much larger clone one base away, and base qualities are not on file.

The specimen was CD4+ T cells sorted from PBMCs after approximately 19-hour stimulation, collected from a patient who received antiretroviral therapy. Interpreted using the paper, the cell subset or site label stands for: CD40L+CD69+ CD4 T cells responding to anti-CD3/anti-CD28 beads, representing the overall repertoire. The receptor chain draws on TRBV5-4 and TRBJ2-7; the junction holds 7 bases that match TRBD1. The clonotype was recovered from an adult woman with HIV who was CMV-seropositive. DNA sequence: TGTGCCAGCAGCCCACAGGGGATTAGCGAGCAGTACTTC. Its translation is CASSPQGISEQYF.